Shown below are 5 T cell receptor beta chains from a single sample sequenced in a study of CD8+ T cells in alopecia areata. Following RNA extraction, reverse transcription yielded cDNA that acted as the sequencing template. Sequencing was performed with immunoSEQ multiplex PCR; in TCRdb, only in-frame clones are kept and a portion is missing. The data show some 170,000 clones, 50% to 70% seen once. The starting material was CD4+ T cells sorted from blood, obtained at week 0. The source of these receptors is a human donor with alopecia areata.

The chain uses TRBV28 and TRBJ2-7; no reliable D call. This CDR3 contains 13 residues. The germline gives CDR1 MDHEN, CDR2 SYDVKM. The V gene lost 6 bases and the J gene lost 4 bases, with 13 bases spanning the gap. In DNA, the CDR3 is TGTGCCAGCAGACCACCACTAACGTACGAGCAGTACTTC. Its translation: CASRPPLTYEQYF.

This clone came up a few times. This chain connects TRBV7-9 to TRBJ2-4; 10 bases match TRBD1. Trimming removed 5 bases from V and 6 bases from J; junction bases left unmatched: 7. In germline, CDR1 is SEHNR, CDR2 FQNEAQ (reference sequence). This CDR3 region has 15 residues. CDR3 nucleotides: TGTGCCAGCAGCCGCGGGACAGGGGATCCAAACATTCAGTACTTC. This encodes CASSRGTGDPNIQYF.

V gene TRBV30 combines with J gene TRBJ2-5, with D uncertain. Germline lookup yields CDR1 GTSNPN and CDR2 SVGIG (reference sequence). The germline V and J ends were trimmed by 4 bases and 1 base, with 7 bases remaining between them. CDR3 length: 12 residues. CDR3 region: CAWNFAQETQYF. CDR3 DNA: TGTGCCTGGAACTTCGCCCAAGAGACCCAGTACTTC. The complete variable domain, with remaining parts taken from reference TRBV30 and TRBJ2-5, reads SQTIHQWPATLVQPVGSPLSLECTVEGTSNPNLYWYRQAAGRGLQLLFYSVGIGQISSEVPQNLSASRPQDRQFILSSKKLLLSDSGFYLCAWNFAQETQYFGPGTRLLVL.

The rearrangement uses TRBV2 and TRBJ2-7; unclear D gene. Germline-derived CDR1 and CDR2 are SNHLY and FYNNEI. V gave up 4 bases and J gave up 4 bases, with 8 bases separating them. The CDR3 loop spans 12 amino acids. This chain's CDR3 is CASSVLPYEQYF. CDR3 coding DNA: TGTGCCAGCAGTGTATTGCCTTACGAGCAGTACTTC.

J is TRBJ1-4 and V is TRBV29-1; D gene uncertain. Trimming left V 5 bases short and J 3 bases short, with 13 bases between. The CDR3 is made up of 14 amino acids. Germline CDR1 reads SQVTM; CDR2 reads ANQGSEA. In DNA, the CDR3 is TGCAGCGTTTCCGACATGCAACCTAATGAAAAACTGTTTTTT. Protein sequence: CSVSDMQPNEKLFF.